The entry that follows covers one T cell receptor (beta chain) sequence. This sample is drawn from a study of blood T cell repertoires in COVID-19. About the study: Both acute and convalescent COVID-19 samples were obtained from the United States, Italy and Spain. PBMCs, B-cell-depleted T cells, or T cells provided the cDNA or gDNA that made up the material.

Germline CDR1 SQVTM, CDR2 ANQGSEA. V was pared by 6 bases and J by 4 bases, with 6 bases of the junction left unmatched. The CDR3 extends over 14 amino acids. Methods used by the authors: Counts of nucleated cells, estimated from reference gene primer amplification, were obtained. Only in-frame clones appear in the TCRdb table, and some are missing; sequencing was by immunoSEQ multiplex PCR. D and trimming were read from the DNA, whereas the V and J calls and clone size are those reported in that table. The sample lists just under 85,000 clones; over 70% were seen once. This chain connects TRBV29-1 to TRBJ2-6, with 7 bases matching TRBD2. Sequences were obtained from peripheral blood. The TCR was taken from a woman aged 60-75 years with acute or convalescent COVID-19. CDR3 residues: CSVLGGSGANVLTF. The CDR3 DNA follows: TGCAGCGTCCTCGGGGGGTCCGGGGCCAACGTCCTGACTTTC.